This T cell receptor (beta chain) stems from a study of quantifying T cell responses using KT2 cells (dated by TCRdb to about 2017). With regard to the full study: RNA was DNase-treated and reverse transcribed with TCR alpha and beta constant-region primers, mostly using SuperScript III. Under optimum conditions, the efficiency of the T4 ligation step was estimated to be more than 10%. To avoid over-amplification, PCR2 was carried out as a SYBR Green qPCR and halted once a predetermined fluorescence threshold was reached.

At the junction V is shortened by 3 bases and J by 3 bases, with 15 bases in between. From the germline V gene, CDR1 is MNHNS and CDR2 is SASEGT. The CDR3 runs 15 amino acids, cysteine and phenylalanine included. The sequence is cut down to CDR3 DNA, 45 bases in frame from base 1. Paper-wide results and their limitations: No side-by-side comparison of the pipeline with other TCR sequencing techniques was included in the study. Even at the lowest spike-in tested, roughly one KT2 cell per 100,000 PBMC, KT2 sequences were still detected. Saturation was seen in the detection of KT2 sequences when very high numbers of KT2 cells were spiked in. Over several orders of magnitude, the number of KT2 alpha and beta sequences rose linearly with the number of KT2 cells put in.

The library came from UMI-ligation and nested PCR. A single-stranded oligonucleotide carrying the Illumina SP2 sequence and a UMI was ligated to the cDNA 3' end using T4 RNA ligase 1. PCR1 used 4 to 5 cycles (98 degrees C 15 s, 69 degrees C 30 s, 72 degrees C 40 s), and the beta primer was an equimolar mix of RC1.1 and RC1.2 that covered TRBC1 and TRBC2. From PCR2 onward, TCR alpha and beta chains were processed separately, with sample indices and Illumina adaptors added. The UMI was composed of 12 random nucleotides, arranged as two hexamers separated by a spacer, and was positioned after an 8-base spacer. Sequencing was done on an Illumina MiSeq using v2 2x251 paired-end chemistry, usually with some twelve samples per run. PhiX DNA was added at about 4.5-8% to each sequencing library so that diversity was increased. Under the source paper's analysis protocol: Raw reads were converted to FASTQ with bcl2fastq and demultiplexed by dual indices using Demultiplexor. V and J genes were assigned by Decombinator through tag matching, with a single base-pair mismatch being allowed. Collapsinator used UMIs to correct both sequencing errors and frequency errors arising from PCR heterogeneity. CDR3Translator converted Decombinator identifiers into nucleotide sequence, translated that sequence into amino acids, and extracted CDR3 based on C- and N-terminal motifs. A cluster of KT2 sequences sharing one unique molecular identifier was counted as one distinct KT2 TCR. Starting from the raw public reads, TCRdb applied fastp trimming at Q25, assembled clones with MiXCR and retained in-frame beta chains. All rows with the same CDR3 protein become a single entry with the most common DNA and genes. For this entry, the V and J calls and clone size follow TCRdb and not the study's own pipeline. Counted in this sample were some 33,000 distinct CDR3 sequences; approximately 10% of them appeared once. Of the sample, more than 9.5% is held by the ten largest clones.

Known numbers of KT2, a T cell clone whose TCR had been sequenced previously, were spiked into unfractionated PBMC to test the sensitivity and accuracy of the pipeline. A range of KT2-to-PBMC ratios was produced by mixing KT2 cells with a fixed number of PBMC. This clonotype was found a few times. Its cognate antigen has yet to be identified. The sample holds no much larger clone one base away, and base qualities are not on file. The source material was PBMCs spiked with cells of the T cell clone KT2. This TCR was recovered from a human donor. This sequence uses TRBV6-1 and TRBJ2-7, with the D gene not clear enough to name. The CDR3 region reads CASSETLPDFYEQYF. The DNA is TGTGCCAGCAGTGAGACCCTGCCCGACTTCTACGAGCAGTACTTC.